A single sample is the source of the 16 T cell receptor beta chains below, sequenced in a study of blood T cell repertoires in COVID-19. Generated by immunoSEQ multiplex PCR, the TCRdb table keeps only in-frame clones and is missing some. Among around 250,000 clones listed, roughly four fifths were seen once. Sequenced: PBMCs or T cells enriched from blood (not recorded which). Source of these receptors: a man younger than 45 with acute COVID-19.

The DNA of the CDR3 is TGCGCCAGCAGCTTGGTTACGTCTAACCGGGAGCTGTTTTTT. As protein: CASSLVTSNRELFF. The gene calls are TRBV5-1 and TRBJ2-2, with no clear D. The CDR3 loop spans 14 amino acids. V lost 0 bases and J 9 bases, leaving 12 bases between the germline ends. Germline values: CDR1 SGHRS, CDR2 YFSETQ.

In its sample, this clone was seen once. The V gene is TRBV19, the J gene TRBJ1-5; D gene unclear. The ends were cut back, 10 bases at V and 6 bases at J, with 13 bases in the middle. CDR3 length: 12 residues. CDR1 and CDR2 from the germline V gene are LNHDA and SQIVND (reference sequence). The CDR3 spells CATTEGLQPQHF. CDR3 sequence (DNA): TGTGCCACCACCGAGGGTCTTCAGCCCCAGCATTTT.

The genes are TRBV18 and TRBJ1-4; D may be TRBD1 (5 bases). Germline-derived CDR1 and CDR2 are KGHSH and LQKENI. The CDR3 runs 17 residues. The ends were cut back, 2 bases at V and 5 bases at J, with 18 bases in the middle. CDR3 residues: CASSPVSGGAGNEKLFF. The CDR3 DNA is TGTGCCAGCTCACCAGTCTCAGGAGGGGCGGGCAATGAAAAACTGTTTTTT.

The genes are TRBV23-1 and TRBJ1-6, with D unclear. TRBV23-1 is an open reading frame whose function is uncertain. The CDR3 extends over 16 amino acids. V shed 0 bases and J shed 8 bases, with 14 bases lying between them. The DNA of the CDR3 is TGCGCCAGCAGTCAATCCCTCGAACGAGGGTATTCACCCCTCCACTTT. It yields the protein CASSQSLERGYSPLHF.

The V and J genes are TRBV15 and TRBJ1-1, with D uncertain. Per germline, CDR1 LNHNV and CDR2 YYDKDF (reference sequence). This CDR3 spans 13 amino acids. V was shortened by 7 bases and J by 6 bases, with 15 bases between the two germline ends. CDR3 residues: CATNPQFSAEAFF. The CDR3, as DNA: TGTGCCACCAACCCACAGTTTTCGGCTGAAGCTTTCTTT.

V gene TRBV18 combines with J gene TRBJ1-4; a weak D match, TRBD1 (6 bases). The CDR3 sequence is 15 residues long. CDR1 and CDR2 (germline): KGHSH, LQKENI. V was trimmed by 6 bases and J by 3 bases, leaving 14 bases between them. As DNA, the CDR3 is TGTGCCAGCTCCCGTGGACAGTTTTCTAATGAAAAACTGTTTTTT. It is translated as CASSRGQFSNEKLFF.

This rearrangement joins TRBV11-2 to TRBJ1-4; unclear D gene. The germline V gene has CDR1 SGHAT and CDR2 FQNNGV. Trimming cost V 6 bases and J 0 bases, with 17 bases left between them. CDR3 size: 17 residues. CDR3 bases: TGTGCCAGCAGTCCCGTTCAAAAAGGAGCAACTAATGAAAAACTGTTTTTT. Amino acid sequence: CASSPVQKGATNEKLFF.

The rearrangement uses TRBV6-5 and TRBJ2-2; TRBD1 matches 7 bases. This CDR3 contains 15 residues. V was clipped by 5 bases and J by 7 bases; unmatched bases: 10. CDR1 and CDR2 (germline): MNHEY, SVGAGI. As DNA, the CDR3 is TGTGCCAGCAGTCACAAGGACAGGTCCTTCGGGGAGCTGTTTTTT. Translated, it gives CASSHKDRSFGELFF.

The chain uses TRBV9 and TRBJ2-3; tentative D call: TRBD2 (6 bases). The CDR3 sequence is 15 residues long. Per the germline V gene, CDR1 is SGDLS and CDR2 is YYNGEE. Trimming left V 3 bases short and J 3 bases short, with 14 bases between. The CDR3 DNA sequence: TGTGCCAGCAGCGCCCTGGTTGCGGGGACAGATACGCAGTATTTT. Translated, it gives CASSALVAGTDTQYF.

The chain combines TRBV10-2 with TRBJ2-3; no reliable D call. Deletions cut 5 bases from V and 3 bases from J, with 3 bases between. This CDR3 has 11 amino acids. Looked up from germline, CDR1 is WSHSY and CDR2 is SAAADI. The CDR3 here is CASSITDTQYF. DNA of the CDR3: TGCGCCAGCAGTATAACAGATACGCAGTATTTT.

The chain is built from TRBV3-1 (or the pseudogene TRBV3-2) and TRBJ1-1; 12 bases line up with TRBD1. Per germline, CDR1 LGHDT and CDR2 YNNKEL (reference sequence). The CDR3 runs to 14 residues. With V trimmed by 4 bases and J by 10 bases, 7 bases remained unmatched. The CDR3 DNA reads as TGTGCCAGCAGCCTCCGGGACAGGGGGCCTGGAGCTTTCTTT. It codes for CASSLRDRGPGAFF.

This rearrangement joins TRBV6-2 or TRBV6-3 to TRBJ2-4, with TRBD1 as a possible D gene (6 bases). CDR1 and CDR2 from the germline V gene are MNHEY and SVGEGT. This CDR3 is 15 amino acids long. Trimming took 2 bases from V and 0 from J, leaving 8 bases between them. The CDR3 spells CASSYPGAAKNIQYF. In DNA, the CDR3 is TGTGCCAGCAGTTACCCAGGGGCAGCCAAAAACATTCAGTACTTC.

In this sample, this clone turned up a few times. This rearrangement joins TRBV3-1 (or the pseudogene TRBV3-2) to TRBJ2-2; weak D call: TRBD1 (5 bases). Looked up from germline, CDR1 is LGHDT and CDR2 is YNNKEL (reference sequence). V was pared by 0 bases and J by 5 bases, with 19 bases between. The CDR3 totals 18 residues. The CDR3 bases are TGTGCCAGCAGCCAAGATCTAGTCGACAGAACCCTAACCGGGGAGCTGTTTTTT. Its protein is CASSQDLVDRTLTGELFF.

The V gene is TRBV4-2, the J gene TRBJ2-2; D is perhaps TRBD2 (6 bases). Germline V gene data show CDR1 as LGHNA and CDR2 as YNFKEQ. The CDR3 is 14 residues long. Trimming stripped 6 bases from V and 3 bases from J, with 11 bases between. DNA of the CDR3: TGTGCCAGCAGGGGGGGAGCGGACACCGGGGAGCTGTTTTTT. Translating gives CASRGGADTGELFF.

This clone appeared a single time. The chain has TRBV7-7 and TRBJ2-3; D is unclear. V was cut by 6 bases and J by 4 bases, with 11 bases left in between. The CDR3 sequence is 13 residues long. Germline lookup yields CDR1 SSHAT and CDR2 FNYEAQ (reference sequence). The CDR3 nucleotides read TGTGCCAGCAGTTTCGTCCCTTCAGATACGCAGTATTTT. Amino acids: CASSFVPSDTQYF.

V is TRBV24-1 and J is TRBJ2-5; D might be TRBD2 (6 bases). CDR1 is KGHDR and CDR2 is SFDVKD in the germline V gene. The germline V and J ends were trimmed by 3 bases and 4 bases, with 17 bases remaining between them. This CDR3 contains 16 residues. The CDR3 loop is CATSDPGMRGGETQYF. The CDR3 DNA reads TGTGCCACCAGTGATCCAGGGATGAGGGGAGGAGAGACCCAGTACTTC.